This T cell receptor beta chain was profiled in a study of cytomegalovirus exposure and HLA in healthy donors (dated 2017 in TCRdb). With regard to the full study: In an earlier analysis of roughly 590 of the donors, 276 Gb of sequence data and roughly 100 million unique TCR beta sequences from 180 million or so T cells were reported. Approximately 300 gigabases of sequencing data and around 90 million unique TCR sequences made up an early release that covered over 550 HLA-typed donors. Of the 300 to 500 genotyped donors, approximately 80% were placed in the genetic ancestry cluster associated with self-reported Caucasian donors. The study aimed to test whether signatures of past pathogen exposure could be identified by cataloging public T cell receptors. The study used immunosequencing to profile the T cell repertoires of approximately 640 subjects and linked those repertoires to cytomegalovirus serostatus. In addition to the first cohort of roughly 670 subjects, a separate validation cohort of 120 different subjects was used. To predict cytomegalovirus infection status, the study brought together high-throughput TCR immunosequencing, statistical association of individual TCRs with disease status, and machine learning. A later analysis re-examined previously published TCR beta repertoires from roughly 650 donors and added high-resolution HLA genotyping to investigate patterns of TCR occurrence. The later analysis used no new phenotypic data to find candidate immune exposures, relying instead on TCR beta sequences and their occurrence across donors. An earlier analysis of roughly 580 of the donors used high-throughput TCR beta sequencing to judge whether each TCR beta V gene segment behaved as functional or pseudogenic. Donor age, sex, ethnicity and CMV serostatus were compiled alongside the repertoire data. In a later genetic analysis, genome-wide SNP genotypes for about 55% of the roughly 700 donors were used, and that subset was treated as a discovery cohort. Every discovery cohort repertoire had been produced on one sequencing platform. HLA typing included class I and class II loci at four-digit resolution. The number of donors typed differed by locus, with about 629-640 for A, B, C, DRB1 and DQB1, around 500 for DQA1, approximately 570 for DPA1, and 400 to 490 for DPB1. Roughly 5 DR-DQ haplotypes were handled as single units for association and clustering, since linkage in the cohort was strong. Among some 410 genotyped donors of the cohort, an average of around 250,000 unique TCR beta nucleotide sequences was sequenced per donor, of which about 19% were non-productive. Here is what the overall study found, with its caveats: According to the authors, the approach could potentially be generalized to other disease states and immunological phenotypes. The study gave a list of 150 to 200 TCR beta chains associated with cytomegalovirus. V-gene and J-gene trimming of TCR beta chains was associated with a missense DCLRE1C variant in a later genetic analysis, and the association was replicated in an independent cohort. Three of the identified cytomegalovirus-associated TCR beta chains were confirmed in vitro to be specific for cytomegalovirus antigens. Cytomegalovirus status was reported to be diagnosed by the classifier with high specificity and sensitivity in both the original and validation cohorts. Correlated functional status among segregating V segments might reflect linkage disequilibrium, but an unknown experimental factor could not be ruled out. Only TCR beta chains were sequenced in this cohort, and the absence of alpha or paired-chain data limited detectable features. Roughly uniform sequencing depth across donors was assumed in presence/absence analyses, although this assumption may not hold. A group of highly shared sequence variants was considered likely to be a technical artifact of the sequencing pipeline. In a later genetic analysis, fewer N-insertions in productive TCRs were reported among donors in an Asian-associated ancestry cluster than the roughly 640-donor mean. Across donors, most TCR sequences were observed very rarely, whereas some public TCRs were present in many individuals. The 87-base-pair reads could not distinguish some IMGT-functional V segments, including TRBV6-2 and TRBV6-3, so those segments were excluded. A further reported finding was that TCR beta sequences accurately predicted the HLA-A and HLA-B alleles for most subjects in the first cohort. Because counts were too low, 15 to 20 rarely observed V segments, including chromosome 9 orphons, were excluded from the earlier analysis of fewer than 650 of the donors. A later analysis reported that several top co-occurrence clusters appeared linked to parvovirus B19, influenza, CMV and Epstein-Barr virus. Broadly in line with IMGT annotations, most TCR beta V segments showed up in productive rearrangements about 87% or about 30% of the time in an earlier analysis of under 700 of the donors. In a later analysis, the rate of TCR association differed among HLA loci, with DRB1 alleles having the most associated TCRs and HLA-C alleles having the fewest. HLA typing was unavailable for some donors at each locus, so association tests used only the typed subset. When HLA alleles, especially DR and DQ, strongly co-occurred, TCR associations were difficult to assign to individual alleles. Specific HLA alleles were associated with 16,951 TCR beta sequences at a false discovery rate of 0.05 in a later analysis. According to a later analysis, most CMV-associated TCR beta chains appeared to be HLA-restricted, and the HLA associations seemed to be driven largely by CMV exposure. In a later analysis, HLA-associated TCR beta chains were found to be more clonally expanded and to have lower generation probabilities than equally common non-associated chains. For the cohort, immune exposure information was limited to CMV serostatus.

Library preparation was by the immunoSEQ multiplex PCR assay. A mixture of 60 forward primers for TCR Vbeta segments and 13 reverse primers for TCR Jbeta segments was used in the multiplex PCR. A multiplex PCR assay on genomic DNA amplified the CDR3 region of rearranged TCR beta genes. On the Illumina HiSeq System, the amplified TCR beta libraries were sequenced as 87-base-pair reads. The source study handled its data this way. A later analysis counted some 74 million unique TCR beta chains across the 666 repertoires, and around 9.9 million of these chains were shared by at least two donors. Raw reads were error-corrected and collapsed into unique sequences with a nearest-neighbor algorithm that merged closely related sequences to remove PCR and sequencing errors. CDR3 sequences were aligned to IMGT reference sequences to assign V, D and J gene segments. Each retained sequence needed at least a six-nucleotide match to both a V gene segment and a J gene segment. Rearrangements were called productive when the CDR3 lacked stop codons and stayed in frame with V and J; all others were non-productive. Following IMGT convention, CDR3 was defined as the stretch from the second conserved V-encoded cysteine to the conserved J-encoded phenylalanine. The earlier analysis of about 570 of the donors excluded any sequence lacking an unambiguous match to a single V gene segment. In an earlier analysis of about 590 of the donors, a V segment was called functional when productive rearrangements were above 56.7%, and segregating when the standard deviation between donors exceeded 5%. To diagnose cytomegalovirus status from the catalog of TCR beta chain sequences, a statistical classification framework was built. A later analysis assigned V and J genes by comparing TCR nucleotide sequences with IMGT/GENE-DB human TR gene sequences. The TCRdist pipeline was used in a later analysis to assign CDR3 sequences and most-parsimonious VDJ recombination scenarios. In a later analysis, each TCR beta chain was defined by its CDR3 amino acid sequence together with its V-gene family, and reads without a unique V-gene family were excluded. As a way to deal with suspected cross-contamination and a sequencing artifact, a later analysis dropped approximately 570 nucleotide sequences that were highly shared and had low generation probability. A later analysis calculated a clonal expansion index for each public chain from normalized within-repertoire ranks of inferred template counts. In a later analysis, generation probabilities were computed with a VDJ recombination model fitted to out-of-frame rearrangements, and the resulting probabilities were checked against IGoR. Hypergeometric tests were used in a later analysis to score TCR-TCR, TCR-HLA and TCR-CMV co-occurrence, with a repertoire-size bias correction applied to the TCR pairs. False discovery rates were estimated in a later analysis by permuting HLA or CMV assignments 20 times. A later analysis grouped co-occurring TCRs with DBSCAN, adding TCRdist sequence similarity when clustering within HLA-allele-positive subsets. For co-occurrence clustering, repertoires with fewer than 30,000 or more than 120,000 public chains were excluded, along with 4 to 6 repertoires with anomalous nucleotide sharing. TCRdb re-hosts the immuneACCESS table, in-frame sequences only. Its copies lack some clones; in the studies checked, an unresolved V gene accounts for under half of them, and the cause for the rest is not known. Clone size and the V and J calls come from that table; the DNA yielded D and trimming. For this sample the table gives tens of thousands of clones, of which approximately 80% were detected only once. In total, the top ten clones hold approximately 3% of the sample.

CDR1 and CDR2 are read off the germline V gene as MGHDK and SYGVNS. The CDR3 holds 11 amino acids from the cysteine to the phenylalanine. Only the CDR3 region is kept as DNA, spanning 33 bases read in frame from base 1. V loses 3 bases of germline sequence and J loses 3 bases, and the interval between the two ends is 3 bases. As concerns this clone: Its recognized antigen is unknown. Base qualities are missing; no much larger clone stands one base away.

The cohort comprised 710 or so healthy bone marrow donors. All cohort members were sampled while nominally healthy, although unrecorded immune exposures were likely present. The donor tested CMV seronegative, placing the donor among the 350 to 400 seronegative members of the cohort. Every donor gave a peripheral blood sample, and the peripheral blood mononuclear cells from that sample were used for TCR beta sequencing. Genomic DNA was extracted from the blood cell samples with the Qiagen DNeasy Blood Extraction Kit. This sequence uses TRBV25-1 and TRBJ2-7; the D gene cannot be resolved reliably. This clonotype originated in a man aged 30 to 45 in good health and CMV-seronegative. Sequenced input: PBMCs. This receptor has the CDR3 CASSDNYEQYF. The DNA sequence reads TGTGCCAGCAGTGACAACTACGAGCAGTACTTC.